This TCR beta chain was identified in a study of early T cells in non-severe SARS-CoV-2 infection. V lost 3 bases and J lost 7, with 10 bases in between. The CDR3 is 13 amino acids. From germline, CDR1 is LNHDA and CDR2 SQIVND (reference sequence). This clonotype was found many times. Tagging with unique molecular identifiers was applied to individual cDNA molecules. TCRdb fed the 5' RACE reads into MiXCR, producing one record per CDR3 protein. This table has over 35,000 distinct CDR3 sequences, around 9.9% appearing once. This clonotype was obtained from an adult who was a healthcare worker with PCR-confirmed SARS-CoV-2 infection or an uninfected control (not recorded which). This rearrangement joins TRBV19 to TRBJ2-1; possibly TRBD2 for D (6 bases). The sample consisted of whole blood. This CDR3 reads CASSIRGKNEQFF. For the CDR3, the DNA is TGTGCCAGTAGTATTCGGGGGAAGAATGAGCAGTTCTTC.